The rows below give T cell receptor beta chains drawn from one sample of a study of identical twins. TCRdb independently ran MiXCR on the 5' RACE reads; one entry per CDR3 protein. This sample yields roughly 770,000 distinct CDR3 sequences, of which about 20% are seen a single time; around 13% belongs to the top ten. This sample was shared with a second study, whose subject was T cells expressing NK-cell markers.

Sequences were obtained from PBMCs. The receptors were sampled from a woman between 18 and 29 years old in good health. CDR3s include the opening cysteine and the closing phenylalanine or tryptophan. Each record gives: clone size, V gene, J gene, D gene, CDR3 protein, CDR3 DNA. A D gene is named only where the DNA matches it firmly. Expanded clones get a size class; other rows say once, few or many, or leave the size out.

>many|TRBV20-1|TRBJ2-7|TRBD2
CSAPHSPGGGNEQYF
TGCAGTGCTCCTCATTCCCCGGGGGGAGGGAACGAGCAGTACTTC
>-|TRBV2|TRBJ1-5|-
CASSVEGTNQPQHF
TGTGCCAGCAGTGTGGAGGGTACCAATCAGCCCCAGCATTTT
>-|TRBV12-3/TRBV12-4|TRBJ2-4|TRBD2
CASSLGGLVAENIQYF
TGTGCCAGCAGTTTGGGGGGGTTGGTAGCCGAAAACATTCAGTACTTC
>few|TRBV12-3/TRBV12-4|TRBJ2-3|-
CASSLRQADTQYF
TGTGCCAGCAGTTTAAGGCAGGCAGATACGCAGTATTTT
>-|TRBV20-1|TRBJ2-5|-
CSARGRSLREYF
TGCAGTGCTAGGGGACGCAGCCTGAGGGAGTACTTC
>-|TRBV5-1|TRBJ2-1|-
CASSPDTQDPSYNEQFF
TGCGCCAGCAGCCCGGACACACAGGACCCCTCCTACAATGAGCAGTTCTTC
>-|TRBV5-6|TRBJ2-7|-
CASSYSSPHPQYF
TGTGCCAGCAGCTACTCGTCCCCCCACCCGCAGTACTTC
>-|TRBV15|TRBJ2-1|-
CATSRDTRGYNEQFF
TGTGCCACCAGCAGAGATACGCGGGGCTACAATGAGCAGTTCTTC
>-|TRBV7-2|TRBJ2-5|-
CASSLGRAPGETQYF
TGTGCCAGCAGCTTGGGCAGGGCGCCGGGAGAGACCCAGTACTTC
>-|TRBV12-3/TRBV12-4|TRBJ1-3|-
CASSFTSGNTIYF
TGTGCCAGCAGTTTCACCTCTGGAAACACCATATATTTT
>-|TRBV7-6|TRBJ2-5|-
CASSLRIRGNLQETQYF
TGTGCCAGCAGCTTGAGGATCCGGGGGAACCTTCAAGAGACCCAGTACTTC
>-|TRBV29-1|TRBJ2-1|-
CSVESWDWKDNEQFF
TGCAGCGTTGAGAGTTGGGACTGGAAAGACAATGAGCAGTTCTTC
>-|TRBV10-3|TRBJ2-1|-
CAISERDGYNEQFF
TGTGCCATCAGTGAGAGAGACGGATACAATGAGCAGTTCTTC
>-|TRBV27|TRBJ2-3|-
CASSPFRTGDTQYF
TGTGCCAGCAGTCCCTTTAGAACGGGTGATACGCAGTATTTT
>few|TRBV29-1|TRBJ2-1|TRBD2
CSVPREGRLSEQFF
TGCAGCGTACCCCGGGAGGGCCGGTTAAGTGAGCAGTTCTTC
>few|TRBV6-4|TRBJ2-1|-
CASNRGLSSYNEQFF
TGTGCCAGCAATAGGGGCTTGAGCTCCTACAATGAGCAGTTCTTC
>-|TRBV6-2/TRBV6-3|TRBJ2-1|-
CASSYWAESSYNEQFF
TGTGCCAGCAGTTACTGGGCCGAGAGCTCCTACAATGAGCAGTTCTTC
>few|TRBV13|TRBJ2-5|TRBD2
CASSSRPGGQETQYF
TGTGCCAGCAGCTCCCGACCGGGGGGCCAAGAGACCCAGTACTTC
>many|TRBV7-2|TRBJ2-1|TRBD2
CASSLARLGGTSSYNEQFF
TGTGCCAGCAGCTTAGCGCGCCTAGGGGGGACTAGCTCCTACAATGAGCAGTTCTTC
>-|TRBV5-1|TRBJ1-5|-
CASSLGGTRGGQPQHF
TGCGCCAGCAGCTTGGGGGGGACGAGAGGTGGCCAGCCCCAGCATTTT
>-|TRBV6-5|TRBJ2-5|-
CASSYSMPETQYF
TGTGCCAGCAGTTATTCGATGCCGGAGACCCAGTACTTC
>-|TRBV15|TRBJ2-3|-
CATSRKNRVPDTQYF
TGTGCCACCAGCAGAAAAAACAGGGTTCCAGATACGCAGTATTTT
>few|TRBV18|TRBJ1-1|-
CASSPFSGLGGNTEAFF
TGTGCCAGCTCACCATTCTCGGGACTCGGAGGGAACACTGAAGCTTTCTTT
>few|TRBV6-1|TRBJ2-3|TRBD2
CASSPRLAGGPPDTQYF
TGTGCCAGCAGTCCCAGACTAGCGGGGGGCCCCCCAGATACGCAGTATTTT
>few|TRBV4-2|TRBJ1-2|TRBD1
CASSQVPPGQGAYGYTF
TGTGCCAGCAGCCAAGTACCCCCGGGACAGGGGGCCTATGGCTACACCTTC
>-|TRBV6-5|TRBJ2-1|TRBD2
CASSSSGGANEQFF
TGTGCCAGCAGTTCGAGCGGGGGGGCAAATGAGCAGTTCTTC
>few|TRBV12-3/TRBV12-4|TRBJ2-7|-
CASSLQGGAYEQYF
TGTGCCAGCAGTTTACAGGGCGGAGCCTACGAGCAGTACTTC
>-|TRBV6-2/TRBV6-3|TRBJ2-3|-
CASSYNPSGGLMGDTQYF
TGTGCCAGCAGTTACAACCCCTCTGGGGGGCTGATGGGCGATACGCAGTATTTT
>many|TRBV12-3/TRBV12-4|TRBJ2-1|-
CASSLYGFNEQFF
TGTGCCAGCAGTTTGTACGGGTTCAATGAGCAGTTCTTC
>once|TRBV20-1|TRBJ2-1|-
CNATRTMVDEQFF
TGCAATGCTACCCGGACGATGGTCGATGAGCAGTTCTTC
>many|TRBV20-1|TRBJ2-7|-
CSARGNVNEQYF
TGCAGCGCTAGGGGGAATGTGAACGAGCAGTACTTC
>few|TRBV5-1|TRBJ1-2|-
CASSLKAASYAGYTF
TGCGCCAGCAGCTTGAAGGCAGCCTCCTATGCTGGCTACACCTTC
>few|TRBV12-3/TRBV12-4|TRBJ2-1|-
CASSLGGPRDNEQFF
TGTGCCAGCAGTTTAGGCGGGCCAAGGGACAATGAGCAGTTCTTC
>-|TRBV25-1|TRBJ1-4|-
CASSTTAGGYEKLFF
TGTGCCAGCAGTACCACCGCCGGAGGGTATGAAAAACTGTTTTTT
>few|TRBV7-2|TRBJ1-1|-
CASSTPGRANTEAFF
TGTGCCAGCAGCACCCCCGGGCGGGCGAACACTGAAGCTTTCTTT
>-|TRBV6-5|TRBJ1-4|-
CASSYGGGAGKLFF
TGTGCCAGCAGTTACGGAGGGGGGGCGGGAAAACTGTTTTTT
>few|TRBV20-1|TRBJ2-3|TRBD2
CSAEPGTSGAADTQYF
TGCAGTGCTGAGCCGGGGACTAGCGGGGCCGCAGATACGCAGTATTTT
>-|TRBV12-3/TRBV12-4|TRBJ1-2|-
CASTNPRVLGYGYTF
TGTGCCAGCACCAACCCCAGGGTTTTGGGCTATGGCTACACCTTC
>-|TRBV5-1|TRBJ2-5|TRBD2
CASKERGFQETQYF
TGCGCCAGCAAAGAGCGGGGATTCCAAGAGACCCAGTACTTC
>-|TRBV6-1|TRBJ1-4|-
CASSEVTEGEKLFF
TGTGCCAGCAGTGAAGTTACAGAGGGTGAAAAACTGTTTTTT
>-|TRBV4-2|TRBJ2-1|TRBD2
CASRLSGGSYNEQFF
TGTGCCAGCAGACTTAGCGGGGGGTCCTACAATGAGCAGTTCTTC
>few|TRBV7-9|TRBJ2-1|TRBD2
CASSLAGRGIRREQFF
TGTGCCAGCAGCTTAGCAGGGAGGGGTATTCGACGTGAGCAGTTCTTC
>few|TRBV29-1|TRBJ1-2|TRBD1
CSAPGTELSNYGYTF
TGCAGCGCCCCCGGGACAGAGCTTTCCAACTATGGCTACACCTTC
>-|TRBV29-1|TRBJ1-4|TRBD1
CSATEGQFRDEKLFF
TGCAGCGCCACAGAGGGACAGTTTCGGGATGAAAAACTGTTTTTT
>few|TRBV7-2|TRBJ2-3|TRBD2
CASSLVGRVDTQYF
TGTGCCAGCAGCTTAGTCGGGAGGGTAGATACGCAGTATTTT
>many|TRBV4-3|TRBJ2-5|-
CASSQGVRGGVETQYF
TGCGCCAGCAGCCAAGGGGTCCGGGGAGGCGTGGAGACCCAGTACTTC
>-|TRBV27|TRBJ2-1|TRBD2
CASSSGLAGPIGDGSSYNEQFF
TGTGCCAGCAGTTCGGGACTAGCGGGCCCAATTGGGGATGGGAGCTCCTACAATGAGCAGTTCTTC
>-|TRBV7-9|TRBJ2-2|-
CASSSKYGFGELFF
TGTGCCAGCAGCTCAAAGTACGGATTCGGGGAGCTGTTTTTT
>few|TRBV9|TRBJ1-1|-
CASSVARFDTEAFF
TGTGCCAGCAGCGTAGCCAGGTTCGACACTGAAGCTTTCTTT
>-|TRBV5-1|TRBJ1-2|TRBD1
CASSLDQGQNYGYTF
TGCGCCAGCAGCTTGGACCAGGGACAGAACTATGGCTACACCTTC
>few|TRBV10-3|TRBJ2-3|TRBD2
CAISESGLEAQYF
TGTGCCATCAGTGAATCTGGACTAGAGGCGCAGTATTTT
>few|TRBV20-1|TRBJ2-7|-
CSAPGPSYEQYF
TGCAGTGCTCCGGGACCATCCTACGAGCAGTACTTC
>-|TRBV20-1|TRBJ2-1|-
CSAQKSGRVVDEQFF
TGCAGTGCACAGAAATCCGGGAGAGTTGTTGATGAGCAGTTCTTC
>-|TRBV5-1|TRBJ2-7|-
CASSLDYGSLYEQYF
TGCGCCAGCAGCTTGGATTACGGGAGCCTCTACGAGCAGTACTTC
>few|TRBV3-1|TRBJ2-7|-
CASSLQGGVSEQYF
TGTGCCAGCAGCCTACAGGGTGGTGTTTCCGAGCAGTACTTC
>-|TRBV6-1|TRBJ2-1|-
CASSEARGSYNEQFF
TGTGCCAGCAGTGAAGCGCGAGGGTCCTACAATGAGCAGTTCTTC
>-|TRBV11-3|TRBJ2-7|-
CASSFADSVGEQYF
TGTGCCAGCAGCTTCGCCGATTCGGTCGGGGAGCAGTACTTC